A selection of T cell receptor beta chains follows, all from one sample in a study of PD-1 blockade in classical Hodgkin lymphoma. Data came from immunoSEQ multiplex PCR; TCRdb stores just in-frame clones and leaves some out. The sample consists of 110,000 or so clones, roughly nine tenths of them appearing once. The material sequenced was peripheral blood mononuclear cells (PBMCs), taken before the second cycle of nivolumab. These TCRs come from a human donor with classical Hodgkin lymphoma. CDR3s include the opening cysteine and the closing phenylalanine or tryptophan. Fields, in order: V gene, clone size, CDR3 length, D gene, J gene, CDR3 DNA, CDR3 protein. D genes are given only for firm matches. Part of the rows lack a size; the others show once, few, many or a class for expanded clones.

TRBV27,-,13,-,TRBJ1-3,TGTGCCAGCGGGCCAGGGTTATTCAACACCATATATTTT,CASGPGLFNTIYF
TRBV9,-,15,-,TRBJ2-7,TGTGCCAGCAGCGTAGGGCAGGGCGTACCCTACGAGCAGTACTTC,CASSVGQGVPYEQYF
TRBV7-2,-,12,-,TRBJ1-2,TGTGCCAGCAGCTTAGGGGGGAGAGGCTACACCTTC,CASSLGGRGYTF
TRBV4-1,-,14,-,TRBJ1-1,TGCGCCAGCAGCCAAGATCACCGGCACACTGAAGCTTTCTTT,CASSQDHRHTEAFF
TRBV21-1,-,17,-,TRBJ1-5,TGTGCCAGCAGCAAAAAAGAGGCAGGGCGGGCGAATCAGCCCCAGCATTTT,CASSKKEAGRANQPQHF
TRBV6-5,-,14,TRBD1,TRBJ1-4,TGTGCCAGCAGCCTCGGGACAGGGCGGGAAAAACTGTTTTTT,CASSLGTGREKLFF
TRBV7-2,-,11,-,TRBJ1-1,TGTGCCAGCAGCATAACGAGTGAAGCTTTCTTT,CASSITSEAFF
TRBV6-6,-,15,-,TRBJ2-3,TGTGCCAGCAGTTACGGGCGGGATGGCGCAGATACGCAGTATTTT,CASSYGRDGADTQYF
TRBV7-8,-,15,TRBD1,TRBJ2-7,TGTGCCAGCAGCTTAAAAAGGACAGGGTCCAGCGAGCAGTACTTC,CASSLKRTGSSEQYF
TRBV7-8,few,14,-,TRBJ1-5,TGTGCCAGCAGCTTAGAGGCAGGGAGGGAGCCCCAGCATTTT,CASSLEAGREPQHF
TRBV7-2,once,18,TRBD2,TRBJ2-7,TGTGCCAGCAGCCCTCTAAATCGGGCTAGCGGGAGTGGCTACGAGCAGTACTTC,CASSPLNRASGSGYEQYF
TRBV28,-,16,TRBD1,TRBJ1-1,TGTGCCACCGTCTTAGGGGGGACAGGCCTTAACACTGAAGCTTTCTTT,CATVLGGTGLNTEAFF
TRBV10-1,-,18,TRBD2,TRBJ2-3,TGCGCCAGCAGTGAGTTCCGCGGGACTAGCGGACACACAGATACGCAGTATTTT,CASSEFRGTSGHTDTQYF
TRBV28,-,16,TRBD2,TRBJ2-5,TGTGCCAGCAGTTCCCCTCGGGCGGGAGAGGGCGAGACCCAGTACTTC,CASSSPRAGEGETQYF
TRBV5-4,-,13,-,TRBJ1-2,TGTGCCAGCAGCTTGGACGGGCGCTATGGCTACACCTTC,CASSLDGRYGYTF
TRBV4-1,-,15,TRBD2,TRBJ2-5,TGCGCCAGCAGCTCAACAGCGGGAGTGGACGAGACCCAGTACTTC,CASSSTAGVDETQYF